The source of this TCR beta chain is a study of T cell responses to AZD1222 COVID-19 vaccine. Study overall: Analyses pooled second doses at about 4 or about 12 weeks. Broader study findings: There were vaccine-associated CD4 TCRs across spike, dominant at 160-218 and 743-854. Repertoires were obtained solely post-peak T cell response.

For this clone: Antigen specificity is unknown.

The table came from immunoSEQ multiplex PCR; TCRdb's copy has only in-frame clones and leaves some out. The data show about 120,000 clones, with 92% seen just once and 11% to 15% held by the top ten. The source material was peripheral blood, sampled on day 0 of AZD1222 vaccination. The TCR originated in an adult in good health.

CDR3 DNA sequence: TGTGCCAGCAGCCAAGTGGTAGGGTGGCTCGGGGAGCTGTTTTTT. Translated: CASSQVVGWLGELFF. The chain couples TRBV3-1 (or the pseudogene TRBV3-2) to TRBJ2-2; no definite D call. The CDR3 is 15 amino acids. Per germline, CDR1 LGHDT and CDR2 YNNKEL (reference sequence). V dropped 1 base and J dropped 7 bases, with 13 bases sitting between them.